This T cell receptor beta chain was obtained from a study of blood T cell repertoires in COVID-19. This table comes from immunoSEQ multiplex PCR, and its TCRdb copy is limited to in-frame clones, with some not included. The table lists 200,000 to 250,000 clones, roughly nine tenths of them singletons. The CDR3 loop spans 15 amino acids. V was shortened by 4 bases and J by 2 bases, with 15 bases between the two germline ends. Germline V CDR1 and CDR2: SGHAT, FQNNGV. Sequenced material: peripheral blood. The V call is TRBV11-2, the J call TRBJ2-7, with a possible D match to TRBD1 (6 bases). The sequence derives from a woman aged 55-75 years who had recovered from COVID-19. The CDR3 loop is CASSYPWTETYEQYF. For the CDR3, the DNA is TGTGCCAGCAGCTACCCCTGGACAGAGACCTACGAGCAGTACTTC.